One and the same sample provided the 32 T cell receptor beta chains below, sequenced in a study of blood T cell repertoires in COVID-19 (dated by TCRdb to 2019 to 2021). Libraries were built with the immunoSEQ multiplex PCR assay. The table comes from immuneACCESS by way of TCRdb, which keeps in-frame sequences with V and J called. Part of the clones is missing from these tables; in studies checked, under half for an unresolved V gene and the rest for unknown reasons. The table for this sample lists approximately 72,000 clones; approximately 89% of them were counted only once. Around 13% of the sample is held by the ten biggest clonotypes. Sequencing used peripheral blood. The receptor set was obtained from a woman between 55 and 75 years old with acute or convalescent COVID-19.

This clone was seen a single time. This chain connects TRBV4-2 to TRBJ1-6, with 8 bases identical to TRBD1. The V and J ends lost 0 bases and 6 bases, in that order; junction bases with no gene match: 7. Per germline, CDR1 LGHNA and CDR2 YNFKEQ. The CDR3 runs 17 residues. Here the CDR3 reads CASSQEAGGAGNSPLHF. In nucleotides, the CDR3 is TGTGCCAGCAGCCAAGAGGCAGGGGGCGCAGGTAATTCACCCCTCCACTTT.

V usage is TRBV6-5 and J usage is TRBJ2-2; D possibly corresponds to TRBD1 (5 bases). This CDR3 is built from 14 residues. The V gene lost 6 bases and the J gene lost 5 bases, with 13 bases spanning the gap. Germline CDR1 MNHEY, CDR2 SVGAGI. CDR3 protein: CASRTDPSTGELFF. For the CDR3, the DNA is TGTGCCAGCAGGACAGATCCTTCGACCGGGGAGCTGTTTTTT.

V gene TRBV6-5 combines with J gene TRBJ2-5; the D gene is possibly TRBD1 (6 bases). With 6 bases removed from V and 5 bases from J, the gap between germline ends came to 10 bases. This CDR3 contains 12 residues. Germline V CDR1 and CDR2: MNHEY, SVGAGI. As DNA, the CDR3 is TGTGCCAGCAGGGGGACATGGGAGACCCAGTACTTC. Translated: CASRGTWETQYF.

The V call is TRBV5-1, the J call TRBJ1-1; 9 bases are a match to TRBD1. The CDR3 consists of 17 residues. Germline V gene data show CDR1 as SGHRS and CDR2 as YFSETQ. The J segment lost 0 bases and the V segment lost 4 bases, leaving 10 bases of the junction unmatched. CDR3 sequence: CASSHGQGTFMNTEAFF. The CDR3 DNA follows: TGCGCCAGCAGCCATGGACAGGGGACATTTATGAACACTGAAGCTTTCTTT. The full variable domain, in which reference TRBV5-1 and TRBJ1-1 provide the parts outside the CDR3, is KAGVTQTPRYLIKTRGQQVTLSCSPISGHRSVSWYQQTPGQGLQFLFEYFSETQRNKGNFPGRFSGRQFSNSRSEMNVSTLELGDSALYLCASSHGQGTFMNTEAFFGQGTRLTVV.

This clone appeared once. This chain joins TRBV2 and TRBJ2-3; possible D gene TRBD1, 6 bases. This CDR3 spans 15 amino acids. Germline V gene sequence: CDR1 SNHLY, CDR2 FYNNEI. V shed 6 bases and J shed 1 base, with 14 bases lying between them. This CDR3 is CASSLGARGTDTQYF. The CDR3 DNA reads as TGTGCCAGCAGCCTGGGGGCCCGGGGCACAGATACGCAGTATTTT.

V is TRBV11-2 and J is TRBJ2-7; the match to TRBD1 covers 7 bases. The CDR3 runs to 14 residues. Germline CDR1 is SGHAT and CDR2 is FQNNGV. Trimming took 3 bases from V and 3 from J; bases not matched to a gene: 5. This CDR3 reads CASSLQGVGYEQYF. In DNA, the CDR3 is TGTGCCAGCAGCTTGCAGGGGGTTGGCTACGAGCAGTACTTC. Variable domain in full (rest from reference TRBV11-2 and TRBJ2-7): EAGVAQSPRYKIIEKRQSVAFWCNPISGHATLYWYQQILGQGPKLLIQFQNNGVVDDSQLPKDRFSAERLKGVDSTLKIQPAKLEDSAVYLCASSLQGVGYEQYFGPGTRLTVT.

This clone was seen only a few times. J is TRBJ1-1 and V is TRBV5-5; D uncertain. Germline V gene sequence: CDR1 SGHKS, CDR2 YYEKEE (reference sequence). The V and J ends lost 1 base and 1 base respectively, with 5 bases between them. The CDR3 sequence is 13 residues long. CDR3 protein: CASSLYWNTEAFF. In DNA, the CDR3 is TGTGCCAGCAGCTTGTATTGGAACACTGAAGCTTTCTTT.

This clone was picked up one time. At one boundary the junction diverges from the germline segment, which might be a read error. The chain carries TRBV9 and TRBJ2-1; 7 bases align to TRBD1. Germline values: CDR1 SGDLS, CDR2 YYNGEE. This CDR3 has 16 amino acids. The chain's CDR3 is CASSRRQTGPYNKQFF. CDR3 nucleotides: TGTGCCAGCAGTCGTAGGCAGACAGGGCCCTACAATAAGCAGTTCTTC.

The rearrangement joins TRBV19 to TRBJ2-3; TRBD2 is a possible D gene (7 bases). The CDR3 loop spans 13 amino acids. Germline V gene data show CDR1 as LNHDA and CDR2 as SQIVND (reference sequence). The germline V and J ends were trimmed by 11 bases and 6 bases, with 18 bases remaining between them. The CDR3 DNA reads as TGTGCCGCCGGAGGGAGGGGGGCGGATACGCAGTATTTT. It yields the protein CAAGGRGADTQYF. Drawing the rest from reference TRBV19 and TRBJ2-3, the complete variable domain is DGGITQSPKYLFRKEGQNVTLSCEQNLNHDAMYWYRQDPGQGLRLIYYSQIVNDFQKGDIAEGYSVSREKKESFPLTVTSAQKNPTAFYLCAAGGRGADTQYFGPGTRLTVL.

The chain carries TRBV6-5 and TRBJ1-2; D is uncertain. CDR3 length: 13 amino acids. Between the trimmed V and J ends, which lost 8 bases and 7 bases, there was a span of 17 bases. CDR1 is MNHEY, CDR2 SVGAGI, per germline. CDR3 sequence: CASRPGILFGYTF. The CDR3 DNA sequence: TGTGCCAGCCGCCCCGGTATCCTGTTTGGCTACACCTTC.

This chain links TRBV2 with TRBJ2-1; 15 nucleotides agree with TRBD2. Germline V gene lookup returns CDR1 SNHLY and CDR2 FYNNEI. The V segment lost 7 bases and the J segment 8 bases; nucleotides outside the gene matches: 9. The CDR3 spans 16 residues. DNA of the CDR3: TGTGCCAGCAAAAGGACTAGCGGGGGGGCCAGCGATGAGCAGTTCTTC. This sequence encodes CASKRTSGGASDEQFF.

The rearrangement uses TRBV3-1 (or the pseudogene TRBV3-2) and TRBJ2-5, with a possible D match to TRBD2 (5 bases). The V end lost 0 bases, the J end lost 5 bases, and 16 bases lay between the germline ends. The CDR3 runs to 16 residues. In germline, CDR1 is LGHDT, CDR2 YNNKEL (reference sequence). Here the CDR3 DNA reads TGTGCCAGCAGCCAAGATCCCTCTCTAGCCGGTGAGACCCAGTACTTC. Encoded protein: CASSQDPSLAGETQYF.

This clone appeared a single time. This sequence joins TRBV11-2 and TRBJ2-3; TRBD2 matches at 8 bases. V shed 0 bases and J 13 bases; nucleotides not matched to a gene: 3. Germline V gives CDR1 SGHAT, CDR2 FQNNGV. CDR3 size: 12 residues. The DNA of the CDR3 is TGTGCCAGCAGCTTAGACGGGACTAGAAAGTATTTT. It is translated as CASSLDGTRKYF.

The chain has TRBV6-6 and TRBJ1-2; the match to TRBD1 covers 8 bases. The CDR3 length is 15 residues. Germline V gives CDR1 MNHNY, CDR2 SVGAGI (reference sequence). V gave up 5 bases and J gave up 4 bases; unmatched junction bases: 9. The CDR3 nucleotides are TGTGCCAGCAGTCGGACAGGGCCTGGGGGCTATGGCTACACCTTC. Its protein is CASSRTGPGGYGYTF.

The rearrangement uses TRBV4-1 and TRBJ2-7; the match to TRBD2 covers 12 bases. Germline CDR1 is MGHRA and CDR2 is YSYEKL. CDR3 length equals 19 residues. The junction had 17 bases not matched to a gene; V was cut back by 4 bases and J by 4 bases. CDR3 in DNA: TGCGCCAGCAGCCTACTATCGACAGAATCCGGGACTAGCGGGTACGAGCAGTACTTC. Encoded protein: CASSLLSTESGTSGYEQYF.

This sequence joins TRBV13 and TRBJ2-3; 11 bases align to TRBD2. CDR1 PRHDT and CDR2 FYEKMQ come from the germline V gene (reference sequence). The CDR3 loop spans 14 amino acids. V was clipped by 3 bases and J by 8 bases; unmatched bases: 4. In DNA, the CDR3 is TGTGCCAGCAGCTTTAGCGGGGGGGCCGGTACGCAGTATTTT. Encoded protein: CASSFSGGAGTQYF.

V usage is TRBV10-3 and J usage is TRBJ2-4, with TRBD1 as a possible D gene (5 bases). This CDR3 is 15 amino acids long. Germline V CDR1 and CDR2: ENHRY, SYGVKD. The V and J ends lost 0 bases and 8 bases respectively, with 14 bases between them. The CDR3 is CAISESGPLGDIQYF. Written as DNA, the CDR3 is TGTGCCATCAGTGAGTCCGGGCCGCTAGGGGACATTCAGTACTTC.

This clone was observed once. The rearrangement uses TRBV5-1 and TRBJ2-1; no firm D call. The CDR3 contains 16 residues. Trimming took off 3 bases at V and 0 bases at J, with 13 bases between the two ends. The germline V gene has CDR1 SGHRS and CDR2 YFSETQ. DNA for the CDR3: TGCGCCAGCAGCTGGATCGACACAAGCTCCTACAATGAGCAGTTCTTC. Protein product: CASSWIDTSSYNEQFF.

The CDR3 sequence is CASRGGSNQPQHF. CDR3 sequence (DNA): TGTGCCAGCAGAGGAGGGTCCAATCAGCCCCAGCATTTT. The V gene is TRBV28, the J gene TRBJ1-5; D not resolved. Germline CDR1 and CDR2: MDHEN and SYDVKM. V was clipped by 6 bases and J by 3 bases, with 9 bases between them. The CDR3 is 13 residues long.

V is TRBV5-6 and J is TRBJ2-1; 14 bases align to TRBD2. V was clipped by 4 bases and J by 7 bases; unmatched bases: 7. Germline V gene sequence: CDR1 SGHDT, CDR2 YYEEEE. This CDR3 is built from 16 residues. CDR3 sequence reads: CASSPWTSGGLNEQFF. The CDR3 coding sequence is TGTGCCAGCAGCCCTTGGACTAGCGGGGGGCTTAATGAGCAGTTCTTC.

This chain joins TRBV4-1 and TRBJ2-5; 7 bases match TRBD1. The V and J ends lost 7 bases and 1 base, in that order; junction bases with no gene match: 12. The CDR3 runs to 16 residues. In germline, CDR1 is MGHRA, CDR2 YSYEKL. CDR3 in amino acids: CASNLVPGQPQETQYF. As DNA, the CDR3 is TGCGCCAGCAACTTGGTACCGGGACAGCCCCAAGAGACCCAGTACTTC.

This chain joins TRBV3-1 (or the pseudogene TRBV3-2) and TRBJ2-5, with 7 bases matching TRBD2. The CDR3 runs 18 residues. The junction had 14 bases not matched to a gene; V was cut back by 4 bases and J by 0 bases. Germline V gene data show CDR1 as LGHDT and CDR2 as YNNKEL (reference sequence). CDR3 bases: TGTGCCAGCAGCCCCCTAGGGTGGGACTACAAGTACCAAGAGACCCAGTACTTC. Translating it yields CASSPLGWDYKYQETQYF.

The chain carries TRBV5-1 and TRBJ2-2, with 7 bases identical to TRBD1. CDR1 is SGHRS, CDR2 YFSETQ, per germline. This CDR3 is 15 amino acids long. V gave up 6 bases and J gave up 5 bases; unmatched junction bases: 10. As DNA, the CDR3 is TGCGCCAGCACCTCTGCTAGGGGGCGGACCGGGGAGCTGTTTTTT. Its protein is CASTSARGRTGELFF.

This rearrangement joins TRBV5-1 to TRBJ2-3; no clear D. V gave up 0 bases and J gave up 4 bases, with 6 bases separating them. There are 13 residues in the CDR3. Germline CDR1 SGHRS, CDR2 YFSETQ. The CDR3 nucleotides read TGCGCCAGCAGCTTGGACAACCCAGATACGCAGTATTTT. Translating gives CASSLDNPDTQYF.

The chain employs TRBV10-1 and TRBJ1-3, with TRBD1 identical over 9 bases. The CDR3 covers 15 residues. The ends lost 6 bases at V and 2 bases at J; junction bases unmatched: 5. CDR1 is WNHNN and CDR2 is SYGVQD in the germline V gene (reference sequence). The CDR3 loop is CASRGQGSPGNTIYF. Here the CDR3 DNA reads TGCGCCAGCAGAGGACAGGGGAGCCCTGGAAACACCATATATTTT.

The rearrangement joins TRBV28 to TRBJ2-5; 8 positions match TRBD1. V lost 6 bases to trimming and J lost 6 bases; unmatched junction nucleotides: 18. Germline lookup yields CDR1 MDHEN and CDR2 SYDVKM. The CDR3 extends over 17 amino acids. CDR3 residues: CASSSKRLDRVKKTQYF. CDR3 nucleotide sequence: TGTGCCAGCAGCTCGAAAAGACTGGACAGGGTGAAAAAGACCCAGTACTTC.

The genes are TRBV7-2 and TRBJ2-7; D ambiguous. The CDR3 runs to 12 residues. Trimming took 0 bases from V and 6 from J, leaving 6 bases between them. Germline CDR1 SGHTA, CDR2 FQGNSA. CDR3: CASSLALGEQYF. The CDR3 DNA reads as TGTGCCAGCAGCTTAGCCCTCGGCGAGCAGTACTTC.

This clone was observed once. The chain has TRBV6-5 and TRBJ1-1; D may be TRBD1 (6 bases). V was pared by 6 bases and J by 1 base, with 9 bases between. The CDR3 has 13 residues. Germline CDR1 reads MNHEY; CDR2 reads SVGAGI. CDR3 amino acids: CASSTDRNTEAFF. CDR3 DNA sequence: TGTGCCAGCAGCACGGACAGGAACACTGAAGCTTTCTTT.

The chain links TRBV19 to TRBJ2-3, with D uncertain. Germline lookup yields CDR1 LNHDA and CDR2 SQIVND (reference sequence). V was shortened by 5 bases and J by 7 bases, with 16 bases between the two germline ends. CDR3 length: 14 amino acids. DNA of the CDR3: TGTGCCAGTAGTCCCCACGGAAGCGCGAATACGCAGTATTTT. Its translation: CASSPHGSANTQYF.

This clone was counted a few times. V is TRBV9 and J is TRBJ2-5; 10 bases align to TRBD2. The CDR3 covers 15 residues. V trimming: 3 bases; J trimming: 5 bases; junction bases outside the gene matches: 7. Germline-derived CDR1 and CDR2 are SGDLS and YYNGEE. CDR3 sequence (DNA): TGTGCCAGCAGCGATAGCGGGGGGCCGAGGGAGACCCAGTACTTC. Translation gives CASSDSGGPRETQYF.

The chain recombines TRBV6-1 with TRBJ2-2, with D maybe TRBD2 (6 bases). Trimming shortened V by 0 bases and J by 4 bases, and 12 bases separated the two germline ends. CDR1 and CDR2 (germline): MNHNS, SASEGT. This CDR3 region has 16 residues. CDR3 DNA sequence: TGTGCCAGCAGTGAAGCGCGGGGCAGGGCCACCGGGGAGCTGTTTTTT. Amino acid sequence: CASSEARGRATGELFF.

This clone was seen just once. The CDR3 is CASSQSGSGTGAKLFF. CDR3 DNA sequence: TGTGCCAGCAGCCAATCGGGGTCCGGGACAGGGGCAAAACTGTTTTTT. The V gene is TRBV14, the J gene TRBJ1-4; 10 bases match TRBD1. The trim removed 2 bases at V and 10 bases at J, leaving 10 bases unmatched. This CDR3 is built from 16 residues. Germline V gene sequence: CDR1 SGHDN, CDR2 FVKESK.